The entry below describes one T cell receptor beta chain. Its matching antigen is unknown. Study outcomes and limitations: Tumor memory CD4+ T cell TCR gene usage was found to cluster with blood and lymph node memory CD4+ cells and with lymph node naive CD4+ cells.

Naive CD4+ cells had CD25+ Tregs removed. Full-length variable regions came from constant-region reverse primers plus semi-nested Nested Universal Primer A PCR. TCRdb ran MiXCR on the 5' RACE reads and lists one entry per CDR3 protein. There are some 12,000 distinct CDR3 sequences in the sample; about 51% occur only once, and around 12% lies in the top ten. The CDR3 sequence is 17 residues long. Trimming took off 5 bases at V and 0 bases at J, with 17 bases between the two ends. The chain combines TRBV12-3 or TRBV12-4 with TRBJ1-3; D possibly corresponds to TRBD1 (5 bases). Sequencing input: tumor-infiltrating naive CD4+ T cells sorted from the breast tumor. Subset denoted: naive CD4+ T cells, CD4+CD45RA+CD25-. This receptor was identified in a female donor with breast cancer. Here the CDR3 reads CASSHHAPGSSGNTIYF. The CDR3 DNA is TGTGCCAGCAGTCACCATGCCCCAGGGAGCTCTGGAAACACCATATATTTT.